This entry lists 14 T cell receptor beta chains sequenced from one sample in a study of OX40 agonist ivuxolimab in advanced cancers. Data came from immunoSEQ multiplex PCR; TCRdb stores just in-frame clones and leaves some out. The sample gives around 40,000 clones, 75% to 85% of which show up once; approximately 3.9% is in the top ten. Sequencing used CD4+ or CD8+ T cells sorted from blood, obtained in a trial of the OX40 agonist ivuxolimab. Receptors were obtained from an adult with an advanced solid tumor such as melanoma, head and neck, liver or kidney cancer.

The gene calls are TRBV7-9 and TRBJ2-1; D is perhaps TRBD2 (5 bases). The CDR3 covers 16 residues. CDR1 and CDR2 (germline): SEHNR, FQNEAQ (reference sequence). Trimming removed 5 bases from V and 0 bases from J, with 14 bases in between. CDR3 sequence: CASSPASGSSYNEQFF. CDR3 coding DNA: TGTGCCAGCAGCCCAGCCAGCGGAAGCTCCTACAATGAGCAGTTCTTC. Full variable domain (remainder filled in from reference TRBV7-9 and TRBJ2-1): DTGVSQNPRHKITKRGQNVTFRCDPISEHNRLYWYRQTLGQGPEFLTYFQNEAQLEKSRLLSDRFSAERPKGSFSTLEIQRTEQGDSAMYLCASSPASGSSYNEQFFGPGTRLTVL.

The chain combines TRBV10-3 with TRBJ2-1; the match to TRBD1 covers 9 bases. With 0 bases clipped from V and 8 bases from J, the junction kept 11 bases outside the gene matches. Germline loops: CDR1 ENHRY, CDR2 SYGVKD. This CDR3 spans 17 amino acids. DNA for the CDR3: TGTGCCATCAGTGAGTCGAAGGTACAGGGGGCAAACGATGAGCAGTTCTTC. Protein product: CAISESKVQGANDEQFF.

This rearrangement joins TRBV4-3 to TRBJ1-3, with D unclear. The V and J ends lost 2 bases and 3 bases respectively, with 17 bases between them. Germline assignment: CDR1 LGHNA and CDR2 YSLEER. The CDR3 loop spans 17 amino acids. The CDR3 loop is CASSQSTERPRGNTIYF. DNA of the CDR3: TGCGCCAGCAGCCAAAGTACGGAACGGCCTCGTGGAAACACCATATATTTT.

The chain combines TRBV7-8 with TRBJ1-1; 7 nucleotides agree with TRBD1. The CDR3 has 15 amino acids. Germline values: CDR1 SGHVS, CDR2 FQNEAQ. Germline trimming cut 3 bases from V and 5 bases from J; bases unmatched to any gene: 9. This CDR3 is CASSFGVQGGTEAFF. CDR3 nucleotides: TGTGCCAGCAGCTTTGGGGTCCAGGGGGGAACTGAAGCTTTCTTT.

In DNA, the CDR3 is TGTGCCAGCAGTTACTCGGAGCTAGCGGCCCCCTACGAGCAGTACTTC. The encoded protein is CASSYSELAAPYEQYF. The V gene is TRBV7-8, the J gene TRBJ2-7; TRBD2 aligns across 7 bases. J gave up 2 bases and V 6 bases, and 13 bases lay outside the gene matches. The CDR3 runs 16 residues. Germline assignment: CDR1 SGHVS and CDR2 FQNEAQ. The variable domain in full, with the rest retrieved from reference TRBV7-8 and TRBJ2-7, is GAGVSQSPRYKVAKRGQDVALRCDPISGHVSLFWYQQALGQGPEFLTYFQNEAQLDKSGLPSDRFFAERPEGSVSTLKIQRTQQEDSAVYLCASSYSELAAPYEQYFGPGTRLTVT.

The rearrangement links TRBV11-2 to TRBJ1-2; D not certain. The CDR3 runs to 12 residues. The germline V gene encodes CDR1 SGHAT and CDR2 FQNNGV. Trimming cost V 2 bases and J 7 bases, with 8 bases left between them. The CDR3: CASSLSGPGYTF. The DNA of the CDR3 is TGTGCCAGCAGCTTAAGTGGACCTGGCTACACCTTC. Using reference TRBV11-2 and TRBJ1-2 for the parts outside the CDR3, the full variable domain is EAGVAQSPRYKIIEKRQSVAFWCNPISGHATLYWYQQILGQGPKLLIQFQNNGVVDDSQLPKDRFSAERLKGVDSTLKIQPAKLEDSAVYLCASSLSGPGYTFGSGTRLTVV.

The genes are TRBV4-3 and TRBJ2-3, with D possibly being TRBD1 (5 bases). Germline CDR1 and CDR2: LGHNA and YSLEER. This CDR3 is 17 amino acids long. Trimming shortened V by 0 bases and J by 3 bases, and 16 bases separated the two germline ends. CDR3 sequence (DNA): TGCGCCAGCAGCCAAGAAACTCTCCCTGGGGCTACAGATACGCAGTATTTT. Protein product: CASSQETLPGATDTQYF.

This rearrangement joins TRBV5-1 to TRBJ2-5; D not certain. Per germline, CDR1 SGHRS and CDR2 YFSETQ. V shed 2 bases and J shed 4 bases, with 3 bases lying between them. The CDR3 is made up of 11 amino acids. CDR3 sequence reads: CASSFRETQYF. The CDR3 region has the DNA TGCGCCAGCAGCTTCCGAGAGACCCAGTACTTC.

The chain couples TRBV5-6 to TRBJ1-1, with D maybe TRBD1 (6 bases). The V gene's germline CDR1 is SGHDT and CDR2 YYEEEE. V lost 1 base to trimming and J lost 3 bases, with 13 bases between them. The CDR3 spans 15 residues. The CDR3 protein is CASSLSPQGYTEAFF. In DNA, the CDR3 is TGTGCCAGCAGCTTGTCTCCTCAGGGGTACACTGAAGCTTTCTTT.

V and J are TRBV7-3 and TRBJ2-2; D might be TRBD1 (6 bases). CDR3 size: 15 residues. Per the germline V gene, CDR1 is SGHTA and CDR2 is FQGTGA. Deletions cut 5 bases from V and 0 bases from J, with 10 bases between. The CDR3 coding sequence is TGTGCCAGCAGCCTTAGGGGGACGAACACCGGGGAGCTGTTTTTT. Protein product: CASSLRGTNTGELFF.

This chain uses TRBV7-3 with TRBJ1-1; tentatively, D is TRBD1 (6 bases). Germline V gene sequence: CDR1 SGHTA, CDR2 FQGTGA. This CDR3 is 13 amino acids long. V was pared by 3 bases and J by 5 bases, with 10 bases between. This chain's CDR3 is CASSFNRETEAFF. CDR3 nucleotides: TGTGCCAGCAGCTTTAACAGGGAAACTGAAGCTTTCTTT. Drawing the rest from reference TRBV7-3 and TRBJ1-1, the complete variable domain is GAGVSQTPSNKVTEKGKYVELRCDPISGHTALYWYRQSLGQGPEFLIYFQGTGAADDSGLPNDRFFAVRPEGSVSTLKIQRTERGDSAVYLCASSFNRETEAFFGQGTRLTVV.

This clone was recorded only once. This sequence joins TRBV9 and TRBJ2-5; 9 bases match TRBD1. Germline CDR1 and CDR2: SGDLS and YYNGEE. J lost 1 base, V lost 3 bases, and 4 bases had no gene match. The CDR3 loop spans 15 amino acids. The CDR3 sequence is CASSAAGQGQETQYF. In nucleotides, the CDR3 is TGTGCCAGCAGCGCGGCGGGACAGGGCCAAGAGACCCAGTACTTC.

This clone was picked up a small number of times. The gene calls are TRBV7-2 and TRBJ2-2; possibly TRBD2 for D (5 bases). The V and J ends lost 2 bases and 0 bases respectively, with 16 bases between them. Germline loops: CDR1 SGHTA, CDR2 FQGNSA. CDR3 length: 18 amino acids. The chain's CDR3 is CASSLRSPGFANTGELFF. DNA for the CDR3: TGTGCCAGCAGCTTACGGTCCCCGGGGTTTGCGAACACCGGGGAGCTGTTTTTT.

The chain couples TRBV7-9 to TRBJ1-3; maybe TRBD1 (5 bases). This CDR3 has 16 residues. V was pared by 4 bases and J by 0 bases, with 13 bases between. Per germline, CDR1 SEHNR and CDR2 FQNEAQ (reference sequence). The CDR3 DNA sequence: TGTGCCAGCAGCTCCTGGGGGAAAGACTCTGGAAACACCATATATTTT. It specifies CASSSWGKDSGNTIYF.